This T cell receptor beta chain was sequenced in a study of cytomegalovirus exposure and HLA in healthy donors. Broader study findings: V- and J-gene trimming of TCR beta was linked (in a later analysis) to a missense DCLRE1C variant. By a later analysis, the bulk of CMV-associated TCR beta chains appeared HLA-restricted. The presence/absence work took it that sequencing depth was about the same across donors.

Points on this clone: Its antigen is not identified.

The CDR3 length is 13 residues. Germline V gives CDR1 SNHLY, CDR2 FYNNEI. The germline V and J ends were trimmed by 6 bases and 8 bases, with 13 bases remaining between them. Donors were nominally healthy when sampled, though unrecorded immune exposures were likely. PCR employed 60 Vbeta and 13 Jbeta primers. Repertoires were generated with immunoSEQ multiplex PCR, while TCRdb's copy carries only in-frame clones and drops some. In the table there are 100,000 to 150,000 clones, approximately 78% of which are singletons. The sequencing sample was made of PBMCs. This sequence joins TRBV2 and TRBJ2-2; D gene uncertain. The sequence was obtained from a woman younger than 45 in good health and CMV-seronegative. Here the CDR3 reads CASSRDNSGELFF. For the CDR3, the DNA is TGTGCCAGCAGCCGAGACAATTCTGGGGAGCTGTTTTTT. Full variable domain (missing parts from reference TRBV2 and TRBJ2-2): EPEVTQTPSHQVTQMGQEVILRCVPISNHLYFYWYRQILGQKVEFLVSFYNNEISEKSEIFDDQFSVERPDGSNFTLKIRSTKLEDSAMYFCASSRDNSGELFFGEGSRLTVL.